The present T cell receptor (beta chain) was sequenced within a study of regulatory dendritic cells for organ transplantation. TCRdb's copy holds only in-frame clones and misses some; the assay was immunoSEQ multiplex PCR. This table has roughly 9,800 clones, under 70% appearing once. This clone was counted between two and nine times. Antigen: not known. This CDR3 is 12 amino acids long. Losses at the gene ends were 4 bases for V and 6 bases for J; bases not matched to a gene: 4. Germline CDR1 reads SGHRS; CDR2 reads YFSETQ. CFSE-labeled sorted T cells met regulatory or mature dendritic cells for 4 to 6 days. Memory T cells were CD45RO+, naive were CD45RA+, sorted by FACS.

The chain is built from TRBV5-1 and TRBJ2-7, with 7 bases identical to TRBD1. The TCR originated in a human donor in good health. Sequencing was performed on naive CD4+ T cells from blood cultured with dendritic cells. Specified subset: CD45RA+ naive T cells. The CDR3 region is CASSTGVFEQYF. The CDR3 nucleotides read TGCGCCAGCAGCACAGGGGTTTTCGAGCAGTACTTC.